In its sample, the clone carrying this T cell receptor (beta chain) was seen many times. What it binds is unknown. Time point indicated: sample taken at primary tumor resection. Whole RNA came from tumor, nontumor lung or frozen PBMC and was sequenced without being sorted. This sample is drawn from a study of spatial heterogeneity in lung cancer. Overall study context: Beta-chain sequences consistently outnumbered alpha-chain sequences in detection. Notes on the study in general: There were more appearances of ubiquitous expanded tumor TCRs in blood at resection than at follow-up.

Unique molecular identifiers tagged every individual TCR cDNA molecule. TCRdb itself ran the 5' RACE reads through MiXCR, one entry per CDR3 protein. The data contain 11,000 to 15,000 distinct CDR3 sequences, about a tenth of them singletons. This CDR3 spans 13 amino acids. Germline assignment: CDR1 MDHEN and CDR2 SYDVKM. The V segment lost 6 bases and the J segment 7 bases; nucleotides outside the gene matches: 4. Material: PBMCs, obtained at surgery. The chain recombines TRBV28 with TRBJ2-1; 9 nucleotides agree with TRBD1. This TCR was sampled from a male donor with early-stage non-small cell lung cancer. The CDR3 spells CASSLTGGNEQFF. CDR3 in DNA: TGTGCCAGCAGCCTGACAGGGGGAAATGAGCAGTTCTTC.